What follows are 17 T cell receptor beta chains derived from one specimen sequenced in a study of patients and donors after allogeneic stem cell transplantation. TCRdb passed the RT-PCR reads through MiXCR, listing each CDR3 protein once. Found here are approximately 170,000 distinct CDR3 sequences, approximately 22% of them singletons; the top ten hold 20% to 30%. What was sequenced was blood, either unsorted or a sorted T cell fraction (not recorded which). The receptors were gathered from a human donor who was either an allogeneic HSCT recipient or a stem cell or donor lymphocyte infusion donor (not recorded which). It is not recorded whose cells these are; they may come from a transplant donor.

The chain joins TRBV25-1 to TRBJ1-1; perhaps TRBD1 as D (6 bases). The germline V gene has CDR1 MGHDK and CDR2 SYGVNS. V shed 7 bases and J shed 2 bases, with 14 bases lying between them. CDR3 length: 14 residues. The CDR3 loop is CASNMDSGNTEAFF. As DNA, the CDR3 is TGTGCCAGCAATATGGACAGCGGCAACACTGAAGCTTTCTTT.

The J gene is TRBJ1-2, the V gene TRBV3-1, with 7 bases aligning to TRBD1. The CDR3 consists of 11 residues. From germline, CDR1 is LGHDT and CDR2 YNNKEL (reference sequence). The V gene end was trimmed by 8 bases and the J gene end by 4 bases; junction bases not matched to a gene: 1. The CDR3 bases are TGTGCCAGCGGGGACAGCTATGGCTACACCTTC. Amino acid sequence: CASGDSYGYTF.

This clonotype has a handful of counts. This chain connects TRBV27 to TRBJ1-5; 7 bases match TRBD1. The CDR3 totals 18 residues. V lost 2 bases and J lost 0; bases outside the gene matches: 10. Per germline, CDR1 MNHEY and CDR2 SMNVEV (reference sequence). The CDR3 DNA is TGTGCCAGCAGTTTAGTCAGGGGGACCAAATATAGCAATCAGCCCCAGCATTTT. Protein product: CASSLVRGTKYSNQPQHF.

V is TRBV5-1 and J is TRBJ1-6; TRBD1 is a possible D gene (6 bases). CDR3 length: 14 amino acids. Trimming took off 4 bases at V and 9 bases at J, with 14 bases between the two ends. Germline V CDR1 and CDR2: SGHRS, YFSETQ. This CDR3 is CASSPDRNGSPLHF. Written as DNA, the CDR3 is TGCGCCAGCAGCCCGGACAGAAATGGTTCACCCCTCCACTTT.

This clonotype was counted only a few times. The chain has TRBV14 and TRBJ1-2; 9 bases are a match to TRBD1. V shed 5 bases and J 3 bases; nucleotides not matched to a gene: 7. Germline CDR1 and CDR2: SGHDN and FVKESK. This CDR3 contains 15 residues. The CDR3 loop reads CASSKYRGRDYGYTF. In nucleotides, the CDR3 is TGTGCCAGCAGCAAATACAGGGGGCGCGACTATGGCTACACCTTC. The complete variable domain, with remaining parts taken from reference TRBV14 and TRBJ1-2, reads EAGVTQFPSHSVIEKGQTVTLRCDPISGHDNLYWYRRVMGKEIKFLLHFVKESKQDESGMPNNRFLAERTGGTYSTLKVQPAELEDSGVYFCASSKYRGRDYGYTFGSGTRLTVV.

This clonotype was counted a few times. The V gene is TRBV20-1, the J gene TRBJ1-2; tentative D call: TRBD1 (5 bases). With 1 base removed from V and 4 bases from J, the gap between germline ends came to 10 bases. Germline V gives CDR1 DFQATT, CDR2 SNEGSKA (reference sequence). This CDR3 is 13 amino acids long. The CDR3 bases are TGCAGTGCTAGAGTTACAGGCTTCTATGGCTACACCTTC. Its protein product is CSARVTGFYGYTF.

V gene TRBV10-3 combines with J gene TRBJ2-7; 9 positions agree with TRBD2. The V and J ends lost 0 bases and 6 bases, in that order; junction bases with no gene match: 9. Germline lookup yields CDR1 ENHRY and CDR2 SYGVKD. This CDR3 is built from 16 residues. DNA of the CDR3: TGTGCCATCAGTGAGTCCCGAGCGGGAGCGGGAGGCGAGCAGTACTTC. Protein: CAISESRAGAGGEQYF.

This clonotype appeared a few times. The chain combines TRBV6-2 or TRBV6-3 with TRBJ2-5; D is unclear. CDR3 length equals 15 residues. V lost 0 bases and J lost 0, with 8 bases in between. Germline lookup yields CDR1 MNHEY and CDR2 SVGEGT. The CDR3 nucleotides are TGTGCCAGCAGTTACTCCCGAGGCGACCAAGAGACCCAGTACTTC. This gives the protein CASSYSRGDQETQYF.

The chain recombines TRBV6-6 with TRBJ1-4, with TRBD1 identical over 9 bases. The CDR3 consists of 14 residues. Germline loops: CDR1 MNHNY, CDR2 SVGAGI (reference sequence). Trimming removed 5 bases from V and 4 bases from J; junction bases left unmatched: 2. For the CDR3, the DNA is TGTGCCAGCAGTGGGACAGGGATTAATGAAAAACTGTTTTTT. Translation gives CASSGTGINEKLFF.

The J gene is TRBJ2-7, the V gene TRBV5-1; 7 positions agree with TRBD2. Germline trimming cut 4 bases from V and 0 bases from J; bases unmatched to any gene: 7. Germline lookup yields CDR1 SGHRS and CDR2 YFSETQ. The CDR3 has 15 amino acids. For the CDR3, the DNA is TGCGCCAGCAGCCCACGGGGGGACCGCTCCTACGAGCAGTACTTC. Translated: CASSPRGDRSYEQYF.

The table lists this clonotype with many counts. The J gene is TRBJ1-1, the V gene TRBV6-5; TRBD1 might be the D (6 bases). Looked up from germline, CDR1 is MNHEY and CDR2 is SVGAGI. The CDR3 loop spans 14 amino acids. Trimming removed 7 bases at V and 6 bases at J, with 18 bases between. The CDR3 nucleotides read TGTGCCAGCACCCCACAGGGTCTAATCGCTGAAGCTTTCTTT. Amino acids: CASTPQGLIAEAFF.

The chain links TRBV12-3 or TRBV12-4 to TRBJ1-5, with D unclear. This CDR3 spans 14 amino acids. V lost 6 bases to trimming and J lost 2 bases, with 11 bases between them. CDR3: CASSLAYRNQPQHF. The DNA of the CDR3 is TGTGCCAGCAGCCTAGCCTACCGCAATCAGCCCCAGCATTTT.

This clonotype was counted only a few times. J is TRBJ2-3 and V is TRBV3-1, with D maybe TRBD2 (5 bases). The germline V and J ends were trimmed by 3 bases and 9 bases, with 10 bases remaining between them. Germline V gives CDR1 LGHDT, CDR2 YNNKEL (reference sequence). The CDR3 is made up of 12 amino acids. The CDR3 DNA reads as TGTGCCAGCAGCCAGGAGGAAGAGACGCAGTATTTT. Its translation: CASSQEEETQYF.

The chain is built from TRBV11-2 and TRBJ1-6, with D hard to call. The V and J ends lost 3 bases and 5 bases respectively, with 14 bases between them. Per the germline V gene, CDR1 is SGHAT and CDR2 is FQNNGV. This CDR3 is 16 amino acids long. This CDR3 is CASSFPTGLNNSPLHF. The CDR3 coding sequence is TGTGCCAGCAGCTTTCCGACCGGGCTAAATAATTCACCCCTCCACTTT.

CDR3 in amino acids: CSARVRLNQPQHF. The CDR3 DNA reads as TGCAGTGCTAGAGTCAGGCTCAATCAGCCCCAGCATTTT. The chain has TRBV20-1 and TRBJ1-5; no firm D call. Germline V lookup: CDR1 DFQATT, CDR2 SNEGSKA (reference sequence). V gave up 1 base and J gave up 3 bases, with 7 bases separating them. This CDR3 comprises 13 residues.

V usage is TRBV6-2 or TRBV6-3 and J usage is TRBJ2-6; D perhaps matches TRBD2 (6 bases). The CDR3 sequence is 18 residues long. The V end was cut by 4 bases, the J end by 0 bases, with 16 bases between. Per the germline V gene, CDR1 is MNHEY and CDR2 is SVGEGT. The CDR3: CASSLTAGSPSGANVLTF. The CDR3 DNA sequence: TGTGCCAGCAGTTTGACAGCCGGGAGCCCCTCTGGGGCCAACGTCCTGACTTTC.

This chain joins TRBV5-1 and TRBJ2-2; D gene unclear. Germline values: CDR1 SGHRS, CDR2 YFSETQ. This CDR3 is 16 amino acids long. V shed 0 bases and J shed 4 bases, with 13 bases lying between them. CDR3 amino acids: CASSLEFGRVTGELFF. In DNA, the CDR3 is TGCGCCAGCAGCTTGGAGTTCGGTCGGGTCACCGGGGAGCTGTTTTTT.